This is a list of T cell receptor beta chains from one sample in a study of blood T cell repertoires in COVID-19. The assay was immunoSEQ multiplex PCR, and TCRdb's table has in-frame clones only and misses some. The data show roughly 200,000 clones, with 88% seen just once and under 2% held by the top ten. Sequenced material: peripheral blood. These receptors were obtained from a man in his late teens or twenties with active or convalescent COVID-19. CDR3s include the opening cysteine and the closing phenylalanine or tryptophan. The D gene is left open where the match is weak. Only some rows state a clone size, as once, few, many or a class for expanded clones.

.	.	TRBV30	TRBJ1-3	CAWSGGIFSGNTIYF	TGTGCCTGGAGTGGGGGCATCTTCTCTGGAAACACCATATATTTT
TRBD1	.	TRBV19	TRBJ1-5	CASSPRTGQSNQPQHF	TGTGCCAGTAGTCCACGGACAGGTCAAAGCAATCAGCCCCAGCATTTT
.	.	TRBV3-1/TRBV3-2	TRBJ2-5	CASSQTEGLPSQYF	TGTGCCAGCAGTCAAACGGAGGGACTCCCTTCCCAGTACTTC
.	.	TRBV5-6	TRBJ2-7	CASSHKDGGASYEQYF	TGTGCCAGCAGCCACAAGGACGGGGGTGCCTCCTACGAGCAGTACTTC
.	.	TRBV21-1	TRBJ2-7	CASSTPTSGRGLQYF	TGTGCCAGCAGCACTCCGACTAGCGGGAGGGGTCTGCAGTACTTC
.	many	TRBV30	TRBJ1-2	CAWSVLRGYGYTF	TGTGCCTGGAGTGTACTTCGGGGCTATGGCTACACCTTC
.	.	TRBV13	TRBJ1-2	CASSFGRVNYGYTF	TGTGCCAGCAGCTTCGGCAGGGTGAACTATGGCTACACCTTC
.	.	TRBV5-1	TRBJ2-3	CASSKLSSADTDTQYF	TGCGCCAGCAGCAAGTTGTCTAGCGCCGACACAGATACGCAGTATTTT
TRBD1	.	TRBV27	TRBJ2-7	CASSWDSSSYEQYF	TGTGCCAGCAGTTGGGACAGCTCCTCCTACGAGCAGTACTTC
.	.	TRBV5-1	TRBJ2-1	CASSINGGRSYNEQFF	TGCGCCAGCAGCATAAACGGGGGTAGGTCCTACAATGAGCAGTTCTTC
.	.	TRBV19	TRBJ1-2	CASRSLRGGNNYGYTF	TGTGCCAGTAGATCACTAAGGGGGGGCAACAACTATGGCTACACCTTC
.	.	TRBV4-1	TRBJ1-4	CASSQAGTGEKLFF	TGCGCCAGCAGCCAAGCGGGTACCGGTGAAAAACTGTTTTTT
.	.	TRBV12-3/TRBV12-4	TRBJ2-3	CASRSRQDTQYF	TGTGCCAGCAGGTCTCGACAAGATACGCAGTATTTT
TRBD1	.	TRBV4-2	TRBJ2-7	CASSDDRGRDEQYF	TGTGCCAGCAGCGACGACAGGGGGCGCGACGAGCAGTACTTC
.	many	TRBV3-1/TRBV3-2	TRBJ1-1	CASSRGQSNTEAFF	TGTGCCAGCAGCCGCGGTCAGTCGAACACTGAAGCTTTCTTT
TRBD1	.	TRBV3-1/TRBV3-2	TRBJ2-1	CASSQTGTGYRLDEQFF	TGTGCCAGCAGCCAAACCGGGACAGGGTACCGGCTTGATGAGCAGTTCTTC
.	few	TRBV5-6	TRBJ1-1	CASSPRLSNTEAFF	TGTGCCAGCAGCCCGAGATTGTCGAACACTGAAGCTTTCTTT
TRBD2	.	TRBV5-1	TRBJ2-3	CASSLSGGPDTQYF	TGCGCCAGCAGCTTGTCGGGGGGGCCCGATACGCAGTATTTT
TRBD1	.	TRBV2	TRBJ1-5	CASQIGTGFNQPQHF	TGTGCCAGCCAGATAGGGACAGGCTTTAATCAGCCCCAGCATTTT
TRBD1	once	TRBV14	TRBJ1-6	CASSQDRQGRLNSPLHF	TGTGCCAGCAGCCAAGATAGACAGGGACGGCTTAATTCACCCCTCCACTTT
TRBD2	.	TRBV19	TRBJ2-3	CASSKGKQALAGIFDTQYF	TGTGCCAGTAGTAAAGGGAAGCAAGCACTAGCGGGGATCTTCGATACGCAGTATTTT
.	few	TRBV27	TRBJ1-1	CASTGRGGTEAFF	TGTGCCAGCACCGGCAGGGGCGGCACTGAAGCTTTCTTT
.	.	TRBV4-2	TRBJ2-3	CASSPRLGADTQYF	TGTGCCAGCAGCCCGAGACTAGGTGCAGATACGCAGTATTTT
TRBD1	few	TRBV5-6	TRBJ2-7	CASARRDRGGHEQYF	TGTGCCAGCGCGAGGCGGGACAGGGGAGGTCACGAGCAGTACTTC
TRBD1	.	TRBV10-3	TRBJ1-1	CAISDWGQGRGSGEAFF	TGTGCCATCAGTGATTGGGGACAGGGCCGAGGGTCGGGTGAAGCTTTCTTT
.	.	TRBV7-2	TRBJ2-3	CASSFIGGIADTQYF	TGTGCCAGCAGCTTTATAGGCGGGATCGCAGATACGCAGTATTTT
TRBD1	once	TRBV19	TRBJ1-2	CASSTSDRVHGYTF	TGTGCCAGTAGTACTTCCGACAGGGTCCATGGCTACACCTTC
TRBD1	.	TRBV5-4	TRBJ1-6	CASSADREGRNSPLHF	TGTGCCAGCAGCGCCGACAGGGAAGGTAGAAATTCACCCCTCCACTTT
.	once	TRBV7-2	TRBJ2-1	CASSSQRVSYNEQFF	TGTGCCAGCAGCTCCCAGCGGGTATCCTACAATGAGCAGTTCTTC
.	.	TRBV12-5	TRBJ1-4	CASGSGSSTNNEKLFF	TGTGCTAGTGGTTCAGGGTCCTCCACTAACAATGAAAAACTGTTTTTT
.	.	TRBV4-2	TRBJ1-2	CASSQVLSMDYGYTF	TGTGCCAGCAGCCAAGTTCTCAGTATGGACTATGGCTACACCTTC
TRBD1	.	TRBV4-1	TRBJ1-6	CASSHPRQGLTYNSPLHF	TGCGCCAGCAGCCATCCCCGACAGGGTTTGACCTATAATTCACCCCTCCACTTT
TRBD1	.	TRBV5-6	TRBJ2-6	CASSLDRGRGLGANVLTF	TGTGCCAGCAGCTTGGACAGGGGACGGGGTCTTGGGGCCAACGTCCTGACTTTC
.	.	TRBV2	TRBJ1-1	CASSRDTNTEAFF	TGTGCCAGCAGCCGGGACACGAACACTGAAGCTTTCTTT
.	few	TRBV15	TRBJ1-2	CATSAGISNYGYTF	TGTGCCACCAGCGCAGGAATTTCTAACTATGGCTACACCTTC
TRBD1	.	TRBV7-7	TRBJ2-5	CASSSDRYAGGRGETQYF	TGTGCCAGCAGCTCGGACCGATACGCAGGGGGTAGGGGAGAGACCCAGTACTTC
.	.	TRBV6-2/TRBV6-3	TRBJ1-3	CASSYQQGRNTIYF	TGTGCCAGCAGTTACCAACAGGGAAGAAACACCATATATTTT
.	.	TRBV15	TRBJ2-7	CATSRDRARVYEQYF	TGTGCCACCAGCAGAGATAGGGCGAGGGTCTACGAGCAGTACTTC
.	.	TRBV5-8	TRBJ2-7	CASSRGYEQYF	TGTGCCAGCAGCCGGGGCTACGAGCAGTACTTC
TRBD1	.	TRBV7-3	TRBJ2-3	CASSLLGTGTDTQYF	TGTGCCAGCAGCTTATTAGGGACAGGCACAGATACGCAGTATTTT
TRBD1	.	TRBV2	TRBJ2-1	CASSPDRDNYNEQFF	TGTGCCAGCAGCCCCGACAGGGATAACTACAATGAGCAGTTCTTC
.	once	TRBV9	TRBJ1-2	CASGPHLEGNRSLGYGYTF	TGTGCCAGCGGCCCCCACCTCGAGGGAAATAGAAGCCTAGGCTATGGCTACACCTTC
.	.	TRBV2	TRBJ2-4	CASSGSADIQYF	TGTGCCAGCAGTGGAAGTGCGGACATTCAGTACTTC
.	.	TRBV5-8	TRBJ1-4	CASGRTDEKLFF	TGTGCCAGCGGGAGGACCGATGAAAAACTGTTTTTT
TRBD1	.	TRBV12-5	TRBJ2-2	CASGGDSLVTGELFF	TGTGCTAGTGGGGGGGACAGTCTAGTTACCGGGGAGCTGTTTTTT
TRBD2	.	TRBV3-1/TRBV3-2	TRBJ2-5	CASSQRGLEETQYF	TGTGCCAGCAGCCAGAGGGGACTAGAAGAGACCCAGTACTTC
.	.	TRBV7-8	TRBJ2-2	CASSLFETATGELFF	TGTGCCAGCAGCTTATTCGAGACAGCCACCGGGGAGCTGTTTTTT
.	.	TRBV12-5	TRBJ2-3	CASGLLTDTQYF	TGTGCTAGTGGTCTTCTCACAGATACGCAGTATTTT
TRBD2	.	TRBV7-9	TRBJ2-3	CASSLDLGDYHTDTQYF	TGTGCCAGCAGCTTAGATCTAGGGGACTATCACACAGATACGCAGTATTTT